This T cell receptor beta chain stems from a study of identical twins. Study-wide findings and caveats: Invariant MAIT and iNKT cells could partly confound zero-insertion analyses.

The V segment lost 4 bases and the J segment 4 bases; nucleotides outside the gene matches: 5. The CDR3 is 14 residues long. The germline V gene encodes CDR1 ENHRY and CDR2 SYGVKD. This clonotype has only a few counts. No antigen is known for it. Unique molecular identifiers were present on the cDNA, which also gained a universal primer site by template switching. TCRdb re-derived calls from the 5' RACE reads in MiXCR, one entry per CDR3 protein. This sample has fewer than 900,000 distinct CDR3 sequences, with 18% found just once. The data were also submitted as part of a second study, on T cells expressing NK-cell markers. As that report states: Clarity on HCMV specificity was lacking for the expanded NKG2C+ T cell clones.

Sequencing used PBMCs. This sequence was found in a young woman in good health. This sequence joins TRBV10-3 and TRBJ2-7, with TRBD2 matching over 9 bases. The CDR3 is CAISVSGSNYEQYF. As DNA, the CDR3 is TGTGCCATCAGTGTTAGCGGGAGTAATTACGAGCAGTACTTC.